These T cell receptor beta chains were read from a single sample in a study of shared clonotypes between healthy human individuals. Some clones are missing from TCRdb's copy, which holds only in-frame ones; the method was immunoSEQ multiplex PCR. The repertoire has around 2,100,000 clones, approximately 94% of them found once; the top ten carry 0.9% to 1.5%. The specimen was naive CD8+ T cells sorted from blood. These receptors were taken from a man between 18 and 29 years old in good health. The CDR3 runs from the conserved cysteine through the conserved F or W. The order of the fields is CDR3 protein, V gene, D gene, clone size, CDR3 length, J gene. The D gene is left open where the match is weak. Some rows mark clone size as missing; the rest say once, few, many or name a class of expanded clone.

CDR3: CASSNTGSGSGYTF
V: TRBV28
D: -
size: -
length: 14
J: TRBJ1-2

CDR3: CASSLGRGSGSSYNEQFF
V: TRBV7-8
D: -
size: -
length: 18
J: TRBJ2-1

CDR3: CASSQGVAGGYGYTF
V: TRBV4-3
D: -
size: -
length: 15
J: TRBJ1-2

CDR3: CASSPPRDTNTGELFF
V: TRBV18
D: -
size: few
length: 16
J: TRBJ2-2

CDR3: CASSLEGDYEQYF
V: TRBV7-9
D: -
size: -
length: 13
J: TRBJ2-7

CDR3: CASSEGDGTGVRGYTF
V: TRBV6-1
D: TRBD1
size: -
length: 16
J: TRBJ1-2

CDR3: CASSGNEGGPYYGYTF
V: TRBV27
D: -
size: -
length: 16
J: TRBJ1-2

CDR3: CASNSNQDTQYF
V: TRBV9
D: -
size: -
length: 12
J: TRBJ2-3

CDR3: CASSVAGTGLVEQYF
V: TRBV9
D: TRBD1
size: -
length: 15
J: TRBJ2-7

CDR3: CASSSTLGGGVVTEAFF
V: TRBV5-1
D: -
size: once
length: 17
J: TRBJ1-1

CDR3: CASSSSRDRDYEQYF
V: TRBV7-6
D: TRBD1
size: -
length: 15
J: TRBJ2-7

CDR3: CASSLGAGSSYEQYF
V: TRBV5-4
D: -
size: -
length: 15
J: TRBJ2-7

CDR3: CASTPFIGAPETQYF
V: TRBV7-9
D: -
size: -
length: 15
J: TRBJ2-5

CDR3: CASSQEGLGSYEQYF
V: TRBV4-1
D: -
size: -
length: 15
J: TRBJ2-7

CDR3: CASSEGGAGPLYQETQYF
V: TRBV2
D: TRBD2
size: -
length: 18
J: TRBJ2-5

CDR3: CASSQTGGTYGYTF
V: TRBV4-3
D: TRBD1
size: -
length: 14
J: TRBJ1-2

CDR3: CASSLYGANYGYTF
V: TRBV27
D: -
size: -
length: 14
J: TRBJ1-2

CDR3: CASSDALTSGVADTQYF
V: TRBV25-1
D: TRBD2
size: -
length: 17
J: TRBJ2-3

CDR3: CAWSAAHGYTF
V: TRBV30
D: -
size: once
length: 11
J: TRBJ1-2

CDR3: CASSYSTVVNNSPLHF
V: TRBV7-2
D: -
size: -
length: 16
J: TRBJ1-6

CDR3: CASSMVANEQFF
V: TRBV19
D: -
size: -
length: 12
J: TRBJ2-1

CDR3: CASSPPGESYGYTF
V: TRBV18
D: -
size: -
length: 14
J: TRBJ1-2

CDR3: CASSEGTDDNEKLFF
V: TRBV28
D: TRBD1
size: -
length: 15
J: TRBJ1-4

CDR3: CASSYSLGSEKLFF
V: TRBV6-5
D: -
size: -
length: 14
J: TRBJ1-4

CDR3: CASSLHPIEGTGELFF
V: TRBV6-5
D: -
size: -
length: 16
J: TRBJ2-2

CDR3: CASSSRGFYNEQFF
V: TRBV11-2
D: -
size: once
length: 14
J: TRBJ2-1

CDR3: CASSSGGPSYEQYF
V: TRBV27
D: TRBD1
size: -
length: 14
J: TRBJ2-7

CDR3: CASSERGGYGYTF
V: TRBV2
D: -
size: few
length: 13
J: TRBJ1-2

CDR3: CASSEAGGRGYEQYF
V: TRBV6-1
D: -
size: -
length: 15
J: TRBJ2-7

CDR3: CASSVDEGGNQPQHF
V: TRBV9
D: -
size: -
length: 15
J: TRBJ1-5

CDR3: CAWNLGRTYEQYF
V: TRBV30
D: -
size: -
length: 13
J: TRBJ2-7

CDR3: CATSRAGTDTQYF
V: TRBV15
D: -
size: -
length: 13
J: TRBJ2-3

CDR3: CASSSGASNQPQHF
V: TRBV28
D: -
size: -
length: 14
J: TRBJ1-5

CDR3: CSVLFGLASSYEQYF
V: TRBV29-1
D: TRBD2
size: -
length: 15
J: TRBJ2-7

CDR3: CASSLLASPYNEQFF
V: TRBV7-3
D: -
size: -
length: 15
J: TRBJ2-1

CDR3: CASSSQGGNTEAFF
V: TRBV27
D: TRBD1
size: -
length: 14
J: TRBJ1-1

CDR3: CASSFSGSTEAFF
V: TRBV5-6
D: -
size: -
length: 13
J: TRBJ1-1

CDR3: CAWNDPATGELFF
V: TRBV30
D: -
size: once
length: 13
J: TRBJ2-2

CDR3: CASSSRGQQNTGELFF
V: TRBV5-6
D: TRBD1
size: -
length: 16
J: TRBJ2-2

CDR3: CASPGDRALNTEAFF
V: TRBV21-1
D: -
size: -
length: 15
J: TRBJ1-1

CDR3: CASSQVPGEETQYF
V: TRBV4-1
D: -
size: -
length: 14
J: TRBJ2-5

CDR3: CASSDSLARITDTQYF
V: TRBV2
D: -
size: -
length: 16
J: TRBJ2-3

CDR3: CASIRSLLNEQYF
V: TRBV21-1
D: -
size: once
length: 13
J: TRBJ2-7

CDR3: CAWSQGSGGELFF
V: TRBV30
D: -
size: -
length: 13
J: TRBJ2-2

CDR3: CASSFERQRGQPQHF
V: TRBV7-8
D: -
size: -
length: 15
J: TRBJ1-5

CDR3: CASSWTGVNPYEQYF
V: TRBV5-1
D: TRBD1
size: -
length: 15
J: TRBJ2-7

CDR3: CASSPSLGTGGTNQPQHF
V: TRBV7-9
D: TRBD1
size: -
length: 18
J: TRBJ1-5

CDR3: CASSYHSGGYEQYF
V: TRBV6-5
D: -
size: -
length: 14
J: TRBJ2-7

CDR3: CASSLAQGLKYEQYF
V: TRBV5-1
D: -
size: -
length: 15
J: TRBJ2-7

CDR3: CAISKGEAGAGETQYF
V: TRBV10-3
D: TRBD2
size: -
length: 16
J: TRBJ2-5

CDR3: CASSQVPSNEQFF
V: TRBV4-1
D: -
size: -
length: 13
J: TRBJ2-1

CDR3: CASSYSPEAEAFF
V: TRBV6-5
D: -
size: -
length: 13
J: TRBJ1-1